Following are 9 T cell receptor beta chains from one sample sequenced in a study of T cell responses to AZD1222 COVID-19 vaccine. Method: immunoSEQ multiplex PCR; TCRdb's copy keeps in-frame clones and lacks some. The table includes 70,000 to 90,000 clones, approximately 82% detected once. Sequenced here: peripheral blood, sampled on day 0 of AZD1222 vaccination. Every receptor here comes from an adult in good health.

This chain connects TRBV25-1 to TRBJ2-1; 8 nucleotides line up with TRBD2. This CDR3 contains 17 residues. Per germline, CDR1 MGHDK and CDR2 SYGVNS. The V segment lost 7 bases and the J segment 6 bases; nucleotides outside the gene matches: 17. The CDR3 sequence is CASTTSKGLGSGNEQFF. The DNA for the CDR3 is TGTGCCAGCACAACCTCTAAGGGACTAGGGTCTGGCAATGAGCAGTTCTTC.

This clone was seen a few times. The genes are TRBV29-1 and TRBJ2-7; maybe TRBD1 (6 bases). V lost 4 bases and J 6 bases, leaving 10 bases between the germline ends. CDR1 and CDR2 from the germline V gene are SQVTM and ANQGSEA. The CDR3 loop spans 11 amino acids. The CDR3 sequence is CSVAQGSEQYF. The CDR3 nucleotides read TGCAGCGTTGCACAGGGATCCGAGCAGTACTTC.

The chain employs TRBV5-1 and TRBJ1-1, with no clear D. Germline V gives CDR1 SGHRS, CDR2 YFSETQ. This CDR3 is 19 amino acids long. V gave up 1 base and J gave up 0 bases, with 22 bases separating them. This CDR3 is CASSLNFPGRTLLNTEAFF. In nucleotides, the CDR3 is TGCGCCAGCAGCTTGAATTTTCCAGGCCGGACGCTATTGAACACTGAAGCTTTCTTT.

The V call is TRBV5-4, the J call TRBJ2-5; tentatively, D is TRBD2 (6 bases). V lost 4 bases to trimming and J lost 3 bases, with 16 bases between them. Germline assignment: CDR1 SGHNT and CDR2 YYREEE (reference sequence). This CDR3 is built from 15 residues. The CDR3 is CASSPGDSTEETQYF. The CDR3 region has the DNA TGTGCCAGCAGCCCCGGGGACTCCACGGAAGAGACCCAGTACTTC.

The chain has TRBV10-1 and TRBJ2-5; D gene ambiguous. The V end lost 3 bases, the J end lost 2 bases, and 7 bases lay between the germline ends. CDR1 is WNHNN and CDR2 is SYGVQD in the germline V gene (reference sequence). CDR3 length: 13 amino acids. The CDR3 reads CASSDNTQETQYF. CDR3 nucleotides: TGCGCCAGCAGTGATAACACACAAGAGACCCAGTACTTC.

V usage is TRBV18 and J usage is TRBJ1-1, with TRBD1 identical over 9 bases. V gave up 8 bases and J gave up 1 base; unmatched junction bases: 8. The CDR3 has 15 residues. The germline V gene encodes CDR1 KGHSH and CDR2 LQKENI. The CDR3 DNA reads TGTGCCAGCGCCTCCGGGACAGGGTGGAACACTGAAGCTTTCTTT. Translated: CASASGTGWNTEAFF.

The rearrangement joins TRBV10-2 to TRBJ1-5; D gene unclear. CDR1 and CDR2 (germline): WSHSY, SAAADI. Trimming stripped 2 bases from V and 0 bases from J, with 8 bases between. The CDR3 runs 15 residues. CDR3 protein: CASSEADYSNQPQHF. CDR3 nucleotides: TGCGCCAGCAGTGAGGCAGATTATAGCAATCAGCCCCAGCATTTT.

The V gene is TRBV6-5, the J gene TRBJ1-1; D is unclear. V lost 0 bases, J lost 1 base, and 9 bases lay in between. CDR1 is MNHEY, CDR2 SVGAGI, per germline. The length of the CDR3 is 15 residues. CDR3 sequence reads: CASSYSPTQNTEAFF. CDR3 nucleotides: TGTGCCAGCAGTTACTCACCGACTCAGAACACTGAAGCTTTCTTT.

The gene calls are TRBV6-5 and TRBJ1-6; maybe TRBD1 (5 bases). The V end lost 0 bases, the J end lost 6 bases, and 9 bases lay between the germline ends. Germline V gene lookup returns CDR1 MNHEY and CDR2 SVGAGI. The CDR3 runs 15 residues. CDR3 coding DNA: TGTGCCAGCAGTTACTCAGGGACCACTAATTCACCCCTCCACTTT. It is translated as CASSYSGTTNSPLHF.